These T cell receptor beta chains were read from a single sample in a study of OX40 agonist ivuxolimab in advanced cancers. Method: immunoSEQ multiplex PCR; TCRdb's copy keeps in-frame clones and lacks some. The data hold some 70,000 clones, with roughly 90% observed a single time. Sequencing was performed on CD4+ or CD8+ T cells sorted from blood, taken in a trial of the OX40 agonist ivuxolimab. Receptors were obtained from an adult with an advanced solid tumor such as melanoma, head and neck, liver or kidney cancer. Both conserved end residues are part of each CDR3. A D gene is named only where the DNA matches it firmly. Only part of the rows carry a size: once, few, many, or a class if the clone is expanded.

>TRBV4-3|TRBD1|16|TRBJ1-2|NA
TGCGCCAGCAGCCAAGAATGGGACAGGGCGAACTATGGCTACACCTTC
CASSQEWDRANYGYTF
>TRBV5-1|NA|14|TRBJ1-1|NA
TGCGCCAGCAGCCTCAATACAGCGAACACTGAAGCTTTCTTT
CASSLNTANTEAFF
>TRBV7-5|NA|19|TRBJ1-6|once
TGTGTCAGAAGATTACCCAAAGACAGCGACCCCAGTTCAGATTCACCCCTCCACTTT
CVRRLPKDSDPSSDSPLHF
>TRBV18|TRBD1|16|TRBJ1-4|NA
TGTGCCAGCTCACCAAATCCAGGGGGGACTAATGAAAAACTGTTTTTT
CASSPNPGGTNEKLFF
>TRBV18|NA|15|TRBJ1-5|NA
TGTGCCAGCTCAAACCAGGGATATAGCAATCAGCCCCAGCATTTT
CASSNQGYSNQPQHF
>TRBV6-1|TRBD1|14|TRBJ2-7|NA
TGTGCCAGCAGTGGGGGACAGGGCGTCAACGAGCAGTACTTC
CASSGGQGVNEQYF
>TRBV14|TRBD2|13|TRBJ2-5|NA
TGTGCCAGCAGAGTAGCGGGAGTTGAGACCCAGTACTTC
CASRVAGVETQYF
>TRBV28|NA|14|TRBJ2-7|NA
TGTGCCAGCAGTTTCGACAGTCTCGGATACGAGCAGTACTTC
CASSFDSLGYEQYF
>TRBV5-4|NA|16|TRBJ2-7|once
TGTGCCAGCAGCTTGGCCCTCCAAGGGCCCGACTACGAGCAGTACTTC
CASSLALQGPDYEQYF
>TRBV27|NA|14|TRBJ1-2|NA
TGTGCCAGCGGTCCGACAGGACTAAACTATGGCTACACCTTC
CASGPTGLNYGYTF
>TRBV30|TRBD1|14|TRBJ1-6|NA
TGTGCCTGGAGCGCTGGACAGGGGAGTTCACCCCTCCACTTT
CAWSAGQGSSPLHF
>TRBV7-3|TRBD2|15|TRBJ2-3|NA
TGTGCCAGCAGCTCCCTAGCGGGAGATGCAGATACGCAGTATTTT
CASSSLAGDADTQYF
>TRBV4-1|TRBD2|15|TRBJ2-7|NA
TGCGCCAGCAGCCGTCTAGCGGGCAGCTCCTACGAGCAGTACTTC
CASSRLAGSSYEQYF
>TRBV28|NA|16|TRBJ2-7|NA
TGTGCCAGCAGTTTATGGTCCGGGGGAGGTTCCTACGAGCAGTACTTC
CASSLWSGGGSYEQYF
>TRBV6-5|TRBD1|15|TRBJ2-7|NA
TGTGCCAGCAGATCACAGGGGTCCCGTTCCTACGAGCAGTACTTC
CASRSQGSRSYEQYF